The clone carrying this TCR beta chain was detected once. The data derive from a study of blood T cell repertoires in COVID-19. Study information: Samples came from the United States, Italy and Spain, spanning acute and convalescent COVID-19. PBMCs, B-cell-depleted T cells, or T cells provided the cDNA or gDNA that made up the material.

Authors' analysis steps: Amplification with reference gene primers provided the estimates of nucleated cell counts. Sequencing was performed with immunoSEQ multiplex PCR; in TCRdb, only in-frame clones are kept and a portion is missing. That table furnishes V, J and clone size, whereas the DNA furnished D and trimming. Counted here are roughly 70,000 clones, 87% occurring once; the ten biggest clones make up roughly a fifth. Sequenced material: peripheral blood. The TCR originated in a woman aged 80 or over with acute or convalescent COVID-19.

The CDR3 spells CASSLLRPQGTEAFF. The CDR3 region has the DNA TGTGCCAGCAGCCTTCTTAGGCCCCAGGGCACTGAAGCTTTCTTT. The J gene is TRBJ1-1, the V gene TRBV28; TRBD1 might be the D (5 bases). The CDR3 spans 15 residues. Germline V gene data show CDR1 as MDHEN and CDR2 as SYDVKM. V lost 6 bases, J lost 4 bases, and 18 bases lay in between.